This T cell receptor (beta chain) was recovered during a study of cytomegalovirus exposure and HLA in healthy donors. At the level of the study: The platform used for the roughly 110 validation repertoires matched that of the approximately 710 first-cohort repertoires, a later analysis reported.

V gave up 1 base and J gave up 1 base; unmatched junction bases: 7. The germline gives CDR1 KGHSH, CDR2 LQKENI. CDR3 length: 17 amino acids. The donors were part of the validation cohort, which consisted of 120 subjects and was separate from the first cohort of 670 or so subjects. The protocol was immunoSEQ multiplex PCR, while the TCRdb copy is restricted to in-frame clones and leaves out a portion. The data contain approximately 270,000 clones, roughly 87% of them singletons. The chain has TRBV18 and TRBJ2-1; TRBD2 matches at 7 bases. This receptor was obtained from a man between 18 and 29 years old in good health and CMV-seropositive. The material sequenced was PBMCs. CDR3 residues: CASSPRVPAGSYNEQFF. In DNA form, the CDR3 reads TGTGCCAGCTCACCACGGGTACCAGCGGGATCCTACAATGAGCAGTTCTTC.